Sequencing of this TCR beta chain was carried out in a study of blood T cells in healthy people across ages. General study points: Per million T cells, TCR beta diversity dropped roughly linearly as age increased.

On this clonotype itself: Its antigen is not identified.

V was pared by 5 bases and J by 11 bases, with 18 bases between. CDR1 is LNHNV and CDR2 is YYDKDF in the germline V gene (reference sequence). The CDR3 length is 13 residues. Caucasian, healthy and from Russia, the donors were aged between 6 and 90. A sample-barcoded 5' primer and a J-beta primer mix were used in a second PCR of roughly 6 to 11 cycles. TCRdb called the 5' RACE reads again in MiXCR, with one record for every CDR3 protein. The sample consists of roughly 830,000 distinct CDR3 sequences, under 80% of them appearing once. V is TRBV15 and J is TRBJ2-5; no clear D. The source of this sequence is a man aged 30 to 39 in good health. Material: blood. The CDR3 here is CATSPRPNAEQYF. The DNA for the CDR3 is TGTGCCACCAGCCCCAGGCCCAACGCGGAGCAGTACTTC.